This T cell receptor (beta chain) was recorded in a study of CD8+CD57+ T cells in acquired aplastic anemia. Study in general: Sorted cells (CD4+ and CD8+) yielded DNA amounts that averaged about 2.9 ug. Healthy donors yielded about 10.8 million CD4+ cell reads on average. Study-wide findings and caveats: Some 31 CD8+ CDR3 sequences were shared between patients and controls. Patients did not significantly differ from controls in CD8+ Simpson's diversity.

Note on this clonotype: The antigen is not known.

Genomic DNA constituted the template upon which TCR beta VDJ and CDR3 profiling was performed. TCRdb ran MiXCR on the reads and lists one entry per CDR3 protein. Here the sample spans about 40,000 distinct CDR3 sequences, 68% being singletons. Germline values: CDR1 MNHEY, CDR2 SVGAGI. The CDR3 contains 14 residues. V lost 3 bases, J lost 8 bases, and 10 bases stayed unmatched. The rearrangement joins TRBV6-5 to TRBJ2-7, with 7 bases matching TRBD1. Sample: sorted CD4+, CD8+, or CD8+CD57+ T cells (not recorded which) from PBMCs. The receptor's source is a human donor in good health, serving as a control. The CDR3 here is CASSYGQEAGKQYF. The CDR3 DNA sequence: TGTGCCAGCAGTTATGGACAGGAGGCCGGCAAGCAGTACTTC.